This T cell receptor (beta chain) came from a study of T cell repertoires in cytomegalovirus infection. Notes on the study in general: It was HLA-C-restricted CMV-specific TCR beta clonotypes that dominated the response ex vivo.

Trimming removed 3 bases from V and 2 bases from J, with 1 base in between. CDR3 length equals 11 residues. Germline V CDR1 and CDR2: SQVTM, ANQGSEA. TCRdb used MiXCR to reprocess the reads, holding one entry per CDR3 protein. The sample carries roughly 230,000 distinct CDR3 sequences, roughly an eighth recorded once. As for this clonotype: The target antigen is unknown.

Sequenced: PBMCs. This chain links TRBV29-1 with TRBJ2-2; D not certain. The receptor's source is a human donor in good health (CMV status not recorded). Some clones in this sample may be carry-over from other donors' samples. The CDR3 bases are TGCAGCGTTGATAACACCGGGGAGCTGTTTTTT. Its translation: CSVDNTGELFF.